Detailed here is one T cell receptor beta chain. PCR used 60 Vbeta primers and 13 Jbeta primers. TCRdb's table, derived via immunoSEQ multiplex PCR, lists solely in-frame clones and lacks some. This sample carries 150,000 to 200,000 clones, roughly three quarters of them seen once, and the ten largest clones take about 15%. The CDR3 is 13 residues long. V was cut by 5 bases and J by 3 bases, with 8 bases left in between. CDR1 MNHEY and CDR2 SMNVEV come from the germline V gene (reference sequence). The source of the sample is a study of cytomegalovirus exposure and HLA in healthy donors. The sequence came from a woman aged 40 to 50 in good health and CMV-seronegative. Sequenced material: PBMCs. J is TRBJ1-5 and V is TRBV27, with D perhaps TRBD1 (6 bases). The DNA for the CDR3 is TGTGCCAGCAGTCGGACAGTCAATCAGCCCCAGCATTTT. Translating gives CASSRTVNQPQHF.